The 7 T cell receptor beta chains below all came from one sample that was sequenced in a study of technical replicates of blood from several donors. Profiling relied on immunoSEQ multiplex PCR, and the TCRdb table lists in-frame clones only, not all of them. The profile shows approximately 58,000 clones, approximately 86% of them singletons. Sequenced sample: PBMCs. These receptor sequences come from a human donor in good health. Some clones in this sample may be carry-over from other donors' samples.

V gene TRBV7-6 combines with J gene TRBJ2-3; the match to TRBD2 covers 7 bases. The germline CDR1 and CDR2 sequences are SGHVS and FNYEAQ. The CDR3 has 13 residues. The trim removed 3 bases at V and 6 bases at J, leaving 3 bases unmatched. For the CDR3, the DNA is TGTGCCAGCAGCTTTCGGGGGGTCGATACGCAGTATTTT. It is translated as CASSFRGVDTQYF.

This rearrangement joins TRBV7-3 to TRBJ2-1; 9 bases match TRBD1. Per germline, CDR1 SGHTA and CDR2 FQGTGA. The CDR3 totals 17 residues. J gave up 5 bases and V 1 base, and 9 bases lay outside the gene matches. In nucleotides, the CDR3 is TGTGCCAGCAGCTTAAGGTGGGGACAGGGCCAGAACAATGAGCAGTTCTTC. This encodes CASSLRWGQGQNNEQFF. Filled out from reference TRBV7-3 and TRBJ2-1, the complete variable domain reads GAGVSQTPSNKVTEKGKYVELRCDPISGHTALYWYRQSLGQGPEFLIYFQGTGAADDSGLPNDRFFAVRPEGSVSTLKIQRTERGDSAVYLCASSLRWGQGQNNEQFFGPGTRLTVL.

This clone was seen a single time. The J gene is TRBJ2-5, the V gene TRBV6-1; the D gene is possibly TRBD1 (6 bases). Trimming removed 2 bases from V and 4 bases from J, with 14 bases in between. The CDR3 length is 15 residues. Germline V gene data show CDR1 as MNHNS and CDR2 as SASEGT. The CDR3 is CASSEQDRPPETQYF. The CDR3 DNA is TGTGCCAGCAGTGAACAGGACAGACCCCCAGAGACCCAGTACTTC.

The V and J genes are TRBV29-1 and TRBJ1-6; D uncertain. Deletions cut 3 bases from V and 2 bases from J, with 14 bases between. Looked up from germline, CDR1 is SQVTM and CDR2 is ANQGSEA. The CDR3 sequence is 16 residues long. The CDR3 here is CSVEGTGSPYNSPLHF. For the CDR3, the DNA is TGCAGCGTTGAGGGTACGGGGAGCCCCTATAATTCACCCCTCCACTTT.

The V and J genes are TRBV18 and TRBJ1-2, with 7 bases that match TRBD1. With V trimmed by 3 bases and J by 11 bases, 3 bases remained unmatched. The germline V gene encodes CDR1 KGHSH and CDR2 LQKENI. The CDR3 covers 11 residues. The CDR3 protein is CASSPGQQYTF. The CDR3 coding sequence is TGTGCCAGCTCACCGGGACAGCAGTACACCTTC.

The CDR3 here is CGSSREENQPQHF. DNA of the CDR3: TGTGGGAGCTCCCGGGAAGAGAATCAGCCCCAGCATTTT. V gene TRBV6-5 combines with J gene TRBJ1-5; D is undetermined. Per germline, CDR1 MNHEY and CDR2 SVGAGI. The CDR3 has 13 amino acids.

Of note for this clone: The same CDR3 can be traced to other DNA sequences in this sample. The chain links TRBV5-1 to TRBJ1-1, with D maybe TRBD1 (6 bases). Trimming shortened V by 0 bases and J by 1 base, and 10 bases separated the two germline ends. Germline CDR1 is SGHRS and CDR2 is YFSETQ. This CDR3 is 15 amino acids long. CDR3 in DNA: TGCGCCAGCAGCTTGGAAGGGGGAAAGAACACTGAAGCTTTCTTT. Translation gives CASSLEGGKNTEAFF.